This T cell receptor (beta chain) was recovered during a study of type 1 regulatory T cells (dated by TCRdb to about 2021). General notes on the study: An in vitro protocol by which a Tr1-enriched, alloantigen-specific CD4 T cell product named T-allo10 was generated was characterized in the study. T-allo10 was being tested clinically in patients with hematological malignancies who were undergoing allogeneic hematopoietic stem cell transplantation.

The germline V gene encodes CDR1 SGHRS and CDR2 YFSETQ. The CDR3, from cysteine to phenylalanine, totals 14 residues. Just the 42-base CDR3 DNA is kept, in frame starting at base 1. The junction shows trimming of 0 bases on V and 7 bases on J, and the gene matches do not reach 2 bases of it. Instrument used: Illumina MiSeq. Through fastp at Q25 and MiXCR, TCRdb rebuilt clones from the public reads, retaining in-frame beta chains. Rows with a matching CDR3 protein are joined into one entry that keeps the most common DNA and genes. Counted in this sample were 75,000 to 100,000 distinct CDR3 sequences; roughly a third of them appeared once. The ten largest clones represent around 2.2% of the sample. This clonotype was detected a few times. There is no known antigen for this receptor. No per-base quality is available; no much larger clone lies one base away.

The sample taken for sequencing was CD4+ T cells, either the whole sample or a sorted fraction (not recorded which). The V and J segments used are TRBV5-1 and TRBJ2-1, with 9 junctional bases fitting TRBD2. The TCR sequence derives from a human donor in good health. The nucleotides read TGCGCCAGCAGCTTGGAGCTAGCGGGGAATGAGCAGTTCTTC. Its translation reads: CASSLELAGNEQFF.